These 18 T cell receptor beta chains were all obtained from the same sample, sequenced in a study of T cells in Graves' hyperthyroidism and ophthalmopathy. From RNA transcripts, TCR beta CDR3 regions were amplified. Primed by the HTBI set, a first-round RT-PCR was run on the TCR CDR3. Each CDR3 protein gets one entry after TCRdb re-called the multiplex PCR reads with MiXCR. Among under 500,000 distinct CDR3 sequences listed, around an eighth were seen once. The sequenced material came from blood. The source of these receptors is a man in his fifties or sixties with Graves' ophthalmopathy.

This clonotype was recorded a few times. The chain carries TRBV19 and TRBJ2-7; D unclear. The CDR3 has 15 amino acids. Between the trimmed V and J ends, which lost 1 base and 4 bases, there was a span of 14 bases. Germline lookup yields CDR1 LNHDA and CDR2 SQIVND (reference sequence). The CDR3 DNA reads TGTGCCAGTAGTATAGGTAGGGATCGGGCGTACGAGCAGTACTTC. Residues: CASSIGRDRAYEQYF.

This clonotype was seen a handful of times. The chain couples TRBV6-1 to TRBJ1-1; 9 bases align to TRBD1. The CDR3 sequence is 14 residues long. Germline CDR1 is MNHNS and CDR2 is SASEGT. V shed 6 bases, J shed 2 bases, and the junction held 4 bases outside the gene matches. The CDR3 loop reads CASSQDRGNTEAFF. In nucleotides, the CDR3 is TGTGCCAGCAGCCAGGACAGGGGAAACACTGAAGCTTTCTTT.

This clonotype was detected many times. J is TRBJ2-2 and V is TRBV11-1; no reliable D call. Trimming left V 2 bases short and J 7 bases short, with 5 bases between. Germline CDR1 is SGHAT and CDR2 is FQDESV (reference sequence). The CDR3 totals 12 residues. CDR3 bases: TGTGCCAGCAGCTTAATTCTCGGGGAGCTGTTTTTT. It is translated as CASSLILGELFF. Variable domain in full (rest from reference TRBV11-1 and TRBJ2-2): EAEVAQSPRYKITEKSQAVAFWCDPISGHATLYWYRQILGQGPELLVQFQDESVVDDSQLPKDRFSAERLKGVDSTLKIQPAELGDSAMYLCASSLILGELFFGEGSRLTVL.

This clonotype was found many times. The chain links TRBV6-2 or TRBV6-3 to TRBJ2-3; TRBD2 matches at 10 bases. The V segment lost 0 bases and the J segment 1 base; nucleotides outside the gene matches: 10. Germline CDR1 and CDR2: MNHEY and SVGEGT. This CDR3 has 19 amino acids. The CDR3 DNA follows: TGTGCCAGCAGTTACTCGTGGACTAGCGGTGTGTCGGGCACAGATACGCAGTATTTT. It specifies CASSYSWTSGVSGTDTQYF.

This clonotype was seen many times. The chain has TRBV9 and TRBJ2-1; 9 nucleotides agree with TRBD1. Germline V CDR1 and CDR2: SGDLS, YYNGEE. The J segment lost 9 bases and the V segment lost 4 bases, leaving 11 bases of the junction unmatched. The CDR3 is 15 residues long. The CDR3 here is CASSISDRGASEQFF. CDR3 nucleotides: TGTGCCAGCAGCATATCGGACAGGGGAGCGAGTGAGCAGTTCTTC.

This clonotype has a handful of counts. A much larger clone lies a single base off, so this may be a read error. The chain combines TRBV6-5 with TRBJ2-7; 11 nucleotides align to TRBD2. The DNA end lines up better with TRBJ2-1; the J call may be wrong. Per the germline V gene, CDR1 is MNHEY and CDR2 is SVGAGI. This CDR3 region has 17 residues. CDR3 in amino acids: CASSYQVAGGNFYEQFF. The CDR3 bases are TGTGCCAGCAGTTACCAGGTAGCGGGAGGGAATTTCTACGAGCAGTTCTTC.

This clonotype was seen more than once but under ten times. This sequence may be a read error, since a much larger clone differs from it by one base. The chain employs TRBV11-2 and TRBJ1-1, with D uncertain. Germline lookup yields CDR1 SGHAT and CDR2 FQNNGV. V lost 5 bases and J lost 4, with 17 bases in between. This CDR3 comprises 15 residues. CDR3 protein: CASSPSAEAGTEAFF. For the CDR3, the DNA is TGTGCCAGCAGCCCTTCCGCAGAGGCGGGCACTGAAGCTTTCTTT.

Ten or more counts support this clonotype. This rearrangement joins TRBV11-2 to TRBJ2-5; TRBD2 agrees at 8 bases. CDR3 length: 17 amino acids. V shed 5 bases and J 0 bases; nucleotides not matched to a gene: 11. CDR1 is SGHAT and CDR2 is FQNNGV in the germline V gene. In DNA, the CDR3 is TGTGCCAGCAGCCGGGGAGCGGGAGATAGGGACCAAGAGACCCAGTACTTC. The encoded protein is CASSRGAGDRDQETQYF.

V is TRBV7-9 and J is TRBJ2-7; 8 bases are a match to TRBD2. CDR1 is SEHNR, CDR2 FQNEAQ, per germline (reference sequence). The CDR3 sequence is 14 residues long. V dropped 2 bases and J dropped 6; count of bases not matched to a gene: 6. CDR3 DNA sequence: TGTGCCAGCAGCTTATCGGGAGGGATCCCCGAGCAGTACTTC. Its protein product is CASSLSGGIPEQYF. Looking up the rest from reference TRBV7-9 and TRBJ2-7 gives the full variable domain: DTGVSQNPRHKITKRGQNVTFRCDPISEHNRLYWYRQTLGQGPEFLTYFQNEAQLEKSRLLSDRFSAERPKGSFSTLEIQRTEQGDSAMYLCASSLSGGIPEQYFGPGTRLTVT.

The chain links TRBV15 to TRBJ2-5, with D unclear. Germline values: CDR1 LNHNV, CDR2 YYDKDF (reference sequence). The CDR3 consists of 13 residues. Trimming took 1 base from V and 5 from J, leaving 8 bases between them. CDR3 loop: CATSRAGAETQYF. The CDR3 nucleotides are TGTGCCACCAGCAGAGCTGGCGCGGAGACCCAGTACTTC. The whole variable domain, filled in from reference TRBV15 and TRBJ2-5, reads DAMVIQNPRYQVTQFGKPVTLSCSQTLNHNVMYWYQQKSSQAPKLLFHYYDKDFNNEADTPDNFQSRRPNTSFCFLDIRSPGLGDTAMYLCATSRAGAETQYFGPGTRLLVL.

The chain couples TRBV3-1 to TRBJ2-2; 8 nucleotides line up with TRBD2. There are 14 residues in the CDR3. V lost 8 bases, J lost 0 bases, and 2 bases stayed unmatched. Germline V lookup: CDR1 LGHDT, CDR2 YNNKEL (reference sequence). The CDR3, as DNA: TGTGCCAGCGTAGCGGGACCGAACACCGGGGAGCTGTTTTTT. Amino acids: CASVAGPNTGELFF.

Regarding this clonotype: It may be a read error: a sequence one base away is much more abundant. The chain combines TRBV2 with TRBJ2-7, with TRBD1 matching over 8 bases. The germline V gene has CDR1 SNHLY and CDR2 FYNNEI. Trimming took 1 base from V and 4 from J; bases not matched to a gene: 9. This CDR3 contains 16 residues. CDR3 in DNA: TGTGCCAGCAGTGAAGGTCTACAGGGGGAGCTTTACGAGCAGTACTTC. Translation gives CASSEGLQGELYEQYF.

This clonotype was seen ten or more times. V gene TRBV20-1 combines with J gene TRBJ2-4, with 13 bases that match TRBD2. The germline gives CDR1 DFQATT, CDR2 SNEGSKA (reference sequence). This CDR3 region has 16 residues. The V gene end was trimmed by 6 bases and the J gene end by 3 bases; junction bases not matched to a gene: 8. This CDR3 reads CSAAGTSGIGKNIQYF. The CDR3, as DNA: TGCAGTGCGGCCGGGACTAGCGGGATTGGCAAAAACATTCAGTACTTC.

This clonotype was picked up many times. CDR3 in amino acids: CASSYHGTGGFYEQYF. The CDR3 DNA follows: TGTGCCAGCAGTTACCACGGGACAGGGGGCTTCTACGAGCAGTACTTC. The genes are TRBV6-2 or TRBV6-3 and TRBJ2-7, with 12 bases lining up with TRBD1. This CDR3 contains 16 residues. Trimming removed 2 bases from V and 3 bases from J; junction bases left unmatched: 5. The germline CDR1 and CDR2 sequences are MNHEY and SVGEGT.

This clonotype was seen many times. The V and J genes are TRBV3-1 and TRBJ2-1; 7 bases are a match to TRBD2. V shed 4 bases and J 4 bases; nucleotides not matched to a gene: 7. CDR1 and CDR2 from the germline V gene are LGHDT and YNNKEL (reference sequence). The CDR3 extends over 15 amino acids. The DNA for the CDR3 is TGTGCCAGCAGCCTAAGAGCGGGACTTTACAATGAGCAGTTCTTC. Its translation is CASSLRAGLYNEQFF.

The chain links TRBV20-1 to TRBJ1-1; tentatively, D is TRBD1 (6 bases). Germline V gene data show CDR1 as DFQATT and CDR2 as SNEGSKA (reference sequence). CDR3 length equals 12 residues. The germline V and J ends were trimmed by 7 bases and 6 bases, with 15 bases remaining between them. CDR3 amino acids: CSVINPGAEAFF. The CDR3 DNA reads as TGCAGTGTCATCAATCCAGGGGCTGAAGCTTTCTTT.

As DNA, the CDR3 is TGCGCCAGCAGCCAAGATAGATGGGAGCAGTACTTC. Translated: CASSQDRWEQYF. This chain joins TRBV4-1 and TRBJ2-7; no reliable D call. Trimming took 0 bases from V and 7 from J, leaving 7 bases between them. This CDR3 spans 12 amino acids. The germline CDR1 and CDR2 sequences are MGHRA and YSYEKL.

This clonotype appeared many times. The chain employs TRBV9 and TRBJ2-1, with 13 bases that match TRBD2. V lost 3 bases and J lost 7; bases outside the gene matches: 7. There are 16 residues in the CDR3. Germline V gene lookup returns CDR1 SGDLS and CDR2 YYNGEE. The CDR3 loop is CASSARLGLAGNEQFF. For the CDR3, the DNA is TGTGCCAGCAGCGCCCGCCTGGGACTAGCGGGGAATGAGCAGTTCTTC.